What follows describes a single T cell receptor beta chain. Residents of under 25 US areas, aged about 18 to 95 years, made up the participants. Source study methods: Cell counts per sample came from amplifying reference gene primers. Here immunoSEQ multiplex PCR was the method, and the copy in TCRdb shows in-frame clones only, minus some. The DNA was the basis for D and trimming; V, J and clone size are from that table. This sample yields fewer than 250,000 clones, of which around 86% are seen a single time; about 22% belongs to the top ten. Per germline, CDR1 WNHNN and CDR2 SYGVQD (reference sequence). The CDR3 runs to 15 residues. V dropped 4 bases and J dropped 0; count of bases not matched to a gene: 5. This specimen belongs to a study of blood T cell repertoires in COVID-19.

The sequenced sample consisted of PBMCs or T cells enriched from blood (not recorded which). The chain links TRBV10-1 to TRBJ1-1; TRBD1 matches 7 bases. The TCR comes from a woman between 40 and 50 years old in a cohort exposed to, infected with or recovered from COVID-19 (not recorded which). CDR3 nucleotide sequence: TGCGCCAGCAGTGGGGCCGACAGGGTGAACACTGAAGCTTTCTTT. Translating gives CASSGADRVNTEAFF.